This T cell receptor beta chain stems from a study of blood T cell repertoires in COVID-19. The data were produced by immunoSEQ multiplex PCR, yet TCRdb's version contains in-frame clones alone and is incomplete. This sample has about 480,000 clones; around nine tenths occur once, and the top ten carry 1.8%. CDR3 length: 12 amino acids. The V gene lost 1 base and the J gene lost 5 bases, with 6 bases spanning the gap. The clonotype originates from a woman in her forties who had recovered from COVID-19. The sample taken for sequencing was PBMCs or T cells enriched from blood (not recorded which). The V and J genes are TRBV12-3 or TRBV12-4 and TRBJ2-7, with D hard to call. The CDR3 nucleotides read TGTGCCAGCAGTTTAGGTACGGACGAGCAGTACTTC. It is translated as CASSLGTDEQYF.